This T cell receptor beta chain was retrieved from a study of early T cells in non-severe SARS-CoV-2 infection. TCRdb analysed the 5' RACE reads with MiXCR anew, one entry per CDR3 protein. The sample consists of 80,000 to 100,000 distinct CDR3 sequences, under 15% of them appearing once. This clonotype showed up just a few times. The CDR3 totals 12 residues. The V gene's germline CDR1 is KGHDR and CDR2 SFDVKD. Trimming removed 5 bases from V and 11 bases from J; junction bases left unmatched: 7. The receptor comes from an adult who was a healthcare worker with PCR-confirmed SARS-CoV-2 infection or an uninfected control (not recorded which). The chain carries TRBV24-1 and TRBJ1-1; 7 bases match TRBD1. Sequencing was done on a sample of whole blood. CDR3 sequence (DNA): TGTGCCACCAGTGGGCCGACAGGGCTGGCTTTCTTT. This codes for CATSGPTGLAFF.